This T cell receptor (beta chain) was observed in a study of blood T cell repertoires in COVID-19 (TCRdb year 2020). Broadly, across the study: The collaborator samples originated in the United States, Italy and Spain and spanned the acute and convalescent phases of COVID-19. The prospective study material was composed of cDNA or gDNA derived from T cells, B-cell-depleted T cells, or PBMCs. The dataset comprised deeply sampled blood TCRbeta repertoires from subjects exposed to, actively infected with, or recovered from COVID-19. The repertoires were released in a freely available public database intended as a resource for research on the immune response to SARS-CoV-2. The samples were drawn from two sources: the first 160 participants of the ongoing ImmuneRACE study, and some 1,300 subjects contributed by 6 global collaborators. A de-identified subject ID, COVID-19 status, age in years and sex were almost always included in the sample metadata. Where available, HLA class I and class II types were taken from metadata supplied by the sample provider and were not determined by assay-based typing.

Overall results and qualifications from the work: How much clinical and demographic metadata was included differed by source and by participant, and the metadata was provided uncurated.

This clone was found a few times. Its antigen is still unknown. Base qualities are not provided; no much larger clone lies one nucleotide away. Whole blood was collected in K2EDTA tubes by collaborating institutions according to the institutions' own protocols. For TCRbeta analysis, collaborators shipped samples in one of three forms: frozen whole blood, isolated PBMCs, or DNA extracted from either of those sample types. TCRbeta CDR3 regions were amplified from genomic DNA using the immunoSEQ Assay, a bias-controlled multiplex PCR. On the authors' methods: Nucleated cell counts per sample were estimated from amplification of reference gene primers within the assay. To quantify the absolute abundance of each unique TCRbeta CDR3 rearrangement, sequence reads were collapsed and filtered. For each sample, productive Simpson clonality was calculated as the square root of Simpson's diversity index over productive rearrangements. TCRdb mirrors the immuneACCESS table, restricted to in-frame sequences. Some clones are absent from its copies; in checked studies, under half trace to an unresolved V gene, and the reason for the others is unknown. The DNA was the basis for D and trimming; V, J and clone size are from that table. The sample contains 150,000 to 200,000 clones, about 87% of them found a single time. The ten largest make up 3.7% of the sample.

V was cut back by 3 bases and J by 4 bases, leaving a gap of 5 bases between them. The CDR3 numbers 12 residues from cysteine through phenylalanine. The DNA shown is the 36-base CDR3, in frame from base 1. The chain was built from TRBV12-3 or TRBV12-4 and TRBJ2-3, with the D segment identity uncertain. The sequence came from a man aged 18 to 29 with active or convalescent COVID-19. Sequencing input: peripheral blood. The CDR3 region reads CASSFFPDTQYF. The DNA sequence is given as TGTGCCAGCAGTTTCTTCCCAGATACGCAGTATTTT.